The table lists the clone carrying this T cell receptor beta chain with a few counts. Trimming left V 5 bases short and J 7 bases short, with 18 bases between. The CDR3 contains 14 residues. CDR1 is DFQATT, CDR2 SNEGSKA, per germline (reference sequence). This record comes from a study of T-cell memory formation after mild COVID-19. TCRdb ran MiXCR on the 5' RACE reads and lists one entry per CDR3 protein. The data show around 450,000 distinct CDR3 sequences, less than 25% seen once. V usage is TRBV20-1 and J usage is TRBJ2-4; the D is unclear. Sequenced input: PBMCs or a T cell subset sorted from them (not recorded which). This receptor was identified in an adult woman who had mild COVID-19 (a few samples of this study predate the infection). Cell type and time point are not known. The CDR3 loop is CSAHRLGDSNIQYF. DNA for the CDR3: TGCAGTGCTCACCGCCTAGGTGACTCGAACATTCAGTACTTC.